A selection of T cell receptor beta chains follows, all from one sample in a study of T cell repertoires in cytomegalovirus infection. TCRdb processed the reads anew with MiXCR; each CDR3 protein has one entry. The table has about 180,000 distinct CDR3 sequences, under 15% seen once. Sequenced input: PBMCs. The receptors derive from a human donor in good health (CMV status not recorded). Some clones in this sample may be carry-over from other donors' samples. The CDR3 runs from the conserved cysteine through the conserved F or W. Fields, in order: V gene, clone size, J gene, D gene, CDR3 DNA, CDR3 protein. A D gene is named only where the DNA matches it firmly. The size field is filled for only some rows; it gives once, few, many or a size class.

V: TRBV5-4; size: once; J: TRBJ2-1; D: .; DNA: TGTGCCAGCAGCTTGTTACAGGGTCCGTACAATGAGCAGTTCTTC; CDR3: CASSLLQGPYNEQFF
V: TRBV12-3/TRBV12-4; size: many; J: TRBJ2-2; D: .; DNA: TGTGCCAGCAGTTTGGGTGGCAGGGTAAACACCGGGGAGCTGTTTTTT; CDR3: CASSLGGRVNTGELFF
V: TRBV28; size: .; J: TRBJ2-5; D: .; DNA: TGTGCCAGCACTACGGGACTTTGGGAGACCCAGTACTTC; CDR3: CASTTGLWETQYF
V: TRBV6-5; size: many; J: TRBJ2-1; D: TRBD2; DNA: TGTGCCAGCAGCAAGGGACTAGCGGGGAATGAGCAGTTCTTC; CDR3: CASSKGLAGNEQFF
V: TRBV6-5; size: few; J: TRBJ2-1; D: TRBD1; DNA: TGTGCCAGCAGTCCAGACAGGGGGCATGAGCAGTTCTTC; CDR3: CASSPDRGHEQFF
V: TRBV27; size: many; J: TRBJ1-5; D: .; DNA: TGTGCCAGCAGTTTAAGGAGCGGTAGGACCCAGCATTTT; CDR3: CASSLRSGRTQHF
V: TRBV7-2; size: many; J: TRBJ2-3; D: .; DNA: TGTGCCAGCAGCTTATTCGCTGATACGCAGTATTTT; CDR3: CASSLFADTQYF
V: TRBV29-1; size: many; J: TRBJ1-2; D: .; DNA: TGCAGCGTTTCTCCCGGCGGGGCAGCTGATGGCTACACCTTC; CDR3: CSVSPGGAADGYTF
V: TRBV20-1; size: .; J: TRBJ2-7; D: .; DNA: TGCAGTGCTAGAGATCCAGCCCAGGTTTGGTACGAGCAGTACTTC; CDR3: CSARDPAQVWYEQYF
V: TRBV7-9; size: many; J: TRBJ1-5; D: .; DNA: TGTGCCAGCAGCCCCCCGAGTTACAATCAGCCCCAGCATTTT; CDR3: CASSPPSYNQPQHF
V: TRBV7-9; size: many; J: TRBJ1-1; D: .; DNA: TGTGCCAGCAGCTTAGGAGCGATACCGAACACTGAAGCTTTCTTT; CDR3: CASSLGAIPNTEAFF
V: TRBV5-4; size: .; J: TRBJ2-7; D: .; DNA: TGTGCCAGCAGGCCCGGGACATCCTCTGAGCAGTACTTC; CDR3: CASRPGTSSEQYF
V: TRBV12-3/TRBV12-4; size: many; J: TRBJ1-5; D: TRBD1; DNA: TGTGCCAGCAGCAAGGACAGGGGGCATCAGCCCCAGCATTTT; CDR3: CASSKDRGHQPQHF
V: TRBV19; size: few; J: TRBJ1-6; D: .; DNA: TGTGCCAGCCAGGGGCTGACGAATTCACCCCTCCACTTT; CDR3: CASQGLTNSPLHF
V: TRBV20-1; size: few; J: TRBJ1-1; D: .; DNA: TGCAGTGCTACTTCCGGGAGCTCTGGCACTGAAGCTTTCTTT; CDR3: CSATSGSSGTEAFF
V: TRBV5-5; size: few; J: TRBJ1-1; D: .; DNA: TGTGCCAGCAGCTTGGACTTGCGCAGGGGCGGGACTGAAGCTTTCTTT; CDR3: CASSLDLRRGGTEAFF
V: TRBV29-1; size: few; J: TRBJ1-2; D: .; DNA: TGCAGCGTTGACCGGGCCCAGGGACCGAGGAGAGGCTACACCTTC; CDR3: CSVDRAQGPRRGYTF
V: TRBV28; size: many; J: TRBJ1-5; D: TRBD1; DNA: TGTGCCAGCAGCGGGACAGGTCGGGGCAATCAGCCCCAGCATTTT; CDR3: CASSGTGRGNQPQHF
V: TRBV11-2; size: few; J: TRBJ1-3; D: .; DNA: TGTGCCAGCAGCGTGGACAGTAACTCTGGAAACACCATATATTTT; CDR3: CASSVDSNSGNTIYF
V: TRBV29-1; size: few; J: TRBJ1-2; D: .; DNA: TGCAGCGTTGGGGTCGGGTTTGGCTACACCTTC; CDR3: CSVGVGFGYTF
V: TRBV6-6; size: .; J: TRBJ2-2; D: .; DNA: TGTGCCAGCAGGACCGGGTCGATGGGCTCGAACACCGGGGAGCTGTTTTTT; CDR3: CASRTGSMGSNTGELFF
V: TRBV28; size: .; J: TRBJ1-5; D: TRBD1; DNA: TGTGCCAGCAGTTTGTACAGGGGGAATCAGCCCCGGCATTTT; CDR3: CASSLYRGNQPRHF
V: TRBV7-2; size: many; J: TRBJ2-3; D: .; DNA: TGTGCCAGCAGCTCCCGGCAGGGGTCTAGCACAGATACGCAGTATTTT; CDR3: CASSSRQGSSTDTQYF